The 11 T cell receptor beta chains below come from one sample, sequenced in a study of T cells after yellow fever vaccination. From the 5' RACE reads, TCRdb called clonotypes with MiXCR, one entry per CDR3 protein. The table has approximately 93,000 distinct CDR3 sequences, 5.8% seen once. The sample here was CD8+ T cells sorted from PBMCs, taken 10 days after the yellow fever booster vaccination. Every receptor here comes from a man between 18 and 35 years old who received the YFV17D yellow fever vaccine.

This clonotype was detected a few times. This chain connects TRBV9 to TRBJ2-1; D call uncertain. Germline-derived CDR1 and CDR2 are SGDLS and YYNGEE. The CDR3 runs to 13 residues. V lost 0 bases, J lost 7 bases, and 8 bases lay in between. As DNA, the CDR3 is TGTGCCAGCAGCGTAGGTAGCCCAAATGAGCAGTTCTTC. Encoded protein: CASSVGSPNEQFF.

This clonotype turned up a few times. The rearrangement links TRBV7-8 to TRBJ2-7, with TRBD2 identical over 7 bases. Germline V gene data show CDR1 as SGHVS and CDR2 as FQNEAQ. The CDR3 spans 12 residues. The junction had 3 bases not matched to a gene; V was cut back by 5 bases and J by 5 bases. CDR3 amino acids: CASSPGLDEQYV. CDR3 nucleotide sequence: TGTGCCAGCAGCCCCGGACTAGACGAGCAGTACGTC.

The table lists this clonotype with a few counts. The CDR3 loop is CASSPRGPTTEAFF. The CDR3 DNA follows: TGTGCCAGCAGCCCCAGGGGGCCGACTACTGAAGCTTTCTTT. The chain carries TRBV7-6 and TRBJ1-1; 8 bases agree with TRBD1. This CDR3 has 14 amino acids. J lost 5 bases, V lost 5 bases, and 7 bases had no gene match. Germline-derived CDR1 and CDR2 are SGHVS and FNYEAQ.

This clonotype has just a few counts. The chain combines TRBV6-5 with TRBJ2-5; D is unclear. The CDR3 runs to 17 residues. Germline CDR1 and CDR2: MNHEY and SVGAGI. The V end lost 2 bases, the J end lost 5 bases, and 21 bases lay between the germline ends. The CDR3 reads CASSYRWQHGGLETQYF. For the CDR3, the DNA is TGTGCCAGCAGTTACAGGTGGCAGCATGGTGGGTTGGAGACCCAGTACTTC.

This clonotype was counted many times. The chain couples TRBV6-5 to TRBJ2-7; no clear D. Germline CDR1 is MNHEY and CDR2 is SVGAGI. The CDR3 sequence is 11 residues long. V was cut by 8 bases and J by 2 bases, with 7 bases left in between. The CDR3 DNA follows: TGTGCCAGCGGGCCAGCCTACGAGCAGTACTTC. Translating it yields CASGPAYEQYF.

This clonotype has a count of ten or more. CDR3 in DNA: TGCGCCAGCAGCCAAGATAGCGGGACCTACAATGAGCAGTTCTTC. The encoded protein is CASSQDSGTYNEQFF. The V gene is TRBV4-3, the J gene TRBJ2-1; 8 bases align to TRBD2. This CDR3 has 15 amino acids. CDR1 and CDR2 (germline): LGHNA, YSLEER. V lost 0 bases and J lost 2; bases outside the gene matches: 0.

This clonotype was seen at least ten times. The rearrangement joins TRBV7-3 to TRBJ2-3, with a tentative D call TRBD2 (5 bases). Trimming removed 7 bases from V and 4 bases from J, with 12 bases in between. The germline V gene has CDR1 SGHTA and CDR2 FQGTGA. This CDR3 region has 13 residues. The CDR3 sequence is CASTTGVADTQYF. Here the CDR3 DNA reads TGTGCCAGCACCACCGGGGTGGCAGATACGCAGTATTTT.

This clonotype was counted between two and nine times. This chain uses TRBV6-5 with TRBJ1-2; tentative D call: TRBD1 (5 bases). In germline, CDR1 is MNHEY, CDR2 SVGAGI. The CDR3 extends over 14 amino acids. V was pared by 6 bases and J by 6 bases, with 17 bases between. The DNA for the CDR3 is TGTGCCAGCAGCCCAAGGGCAGGGTACGATGGCTACACCTTC. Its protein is CASSPRAGYDGYTF.

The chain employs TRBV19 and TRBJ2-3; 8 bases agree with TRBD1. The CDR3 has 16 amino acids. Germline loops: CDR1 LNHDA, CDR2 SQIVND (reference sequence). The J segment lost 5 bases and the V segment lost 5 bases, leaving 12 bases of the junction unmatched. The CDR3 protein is CASSQPARGPIDTQYF. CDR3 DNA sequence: TGTGCCAGTAGTCAACCCGCCAGGGGGCCAATAGATACGCAGTATTTT.

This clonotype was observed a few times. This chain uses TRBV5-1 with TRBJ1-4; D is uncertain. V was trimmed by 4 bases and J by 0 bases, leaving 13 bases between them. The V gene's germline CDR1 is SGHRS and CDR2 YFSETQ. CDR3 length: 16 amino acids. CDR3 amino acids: CASSLRTVATNEKLFF. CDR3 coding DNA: TGCGCCAGCAGCCTTAGGACGGTGGCAACTAATGAAAAACTGTTTTTT.

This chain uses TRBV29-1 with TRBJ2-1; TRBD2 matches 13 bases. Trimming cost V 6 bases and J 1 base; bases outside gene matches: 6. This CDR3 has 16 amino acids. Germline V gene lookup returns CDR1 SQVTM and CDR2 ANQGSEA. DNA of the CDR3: TGCAGCGTCACTGGACTAGCGGGAGTTTCCTACAATGAGCAGTTCTTC. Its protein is CSVTGLAGVSYNEQFF.